Listed here are 22 T cell receptor beta chains from one sample, sequenced in a study of shared clonotypes between healthy human individuals. It was CD45RO-negative cells, positively selected for CCR7, that made up naive CD8 cells, with terminally differentiated effector memory CD45RA+ cells excluded. Some clones are missing from TCRdb's copy, which holds only in-frame ones; the method was immunoSEQ multiplex PCR. The table has about 2 million clones, approximately 95% seen once. The sequenced sample was naive CD8+ T cells sorted from blood. Receptor source: a man between 18 and 29 years old in good health.

The V and J genes are TRBV5-6 and TRBJ2-7; 8 bases line up with TRBD1. The germline V gene has CDR1 SGHDT and CDR2 YYEEEE. The CDR3 loop spans 14 amino acids. The V segment lost 7 bases and the J segment 3 bases; nucleotides outside the gene matches: 9. The CDR3 sequence: CASASGTGSYEQYF. CDR3 nucleotides: TGTGCCAGCGCCTCCGGGACAGGCAGCTACGAGCAGTACTTC.

The rearrangement links TRBV11-2 to TRBJ2-7, with a weak D call TRBD1 (6 bases). Germline-derived CDR1 and CDR2 are SGHAT and FQNNGV. V dropped 2 bases and J dropped 0 bases, with 8 bases sitting between them. This CDR3 spans 14 amino acids. CDR3 bases: TGTGCCAGCAGCTTACCGGACAGCTCCTACGAGCAGTACTTC. It is translated as CASSLPDSSYEQYF.

V and J are TRBV6-1 and TRBJ1-4, with D possibly TRBD1 on 6 matching bases. V was pared by 2 bases and J by 8 bases, with 15 bases between. This CDR3 is built from 15 residues. In germline, CDR1 is MNHNS, CDR2 SASEGT. CDR3 sequence: CASSESTGGGEKLFF. The CDR3, as DNA: TGTGCCAGCAGTGAAAGTACTGGGGGCGGAGAAAAACTGTTTTTT.

With regard to this clone: Other DNA sequences in this sample translate to the same CDR3. The rearrangement joins TRBV30 to TRBJ2-3; D is undetermined. Trimming pared 2 bases from V and 3 bases from J, leaving 9 bases between. The germline V gene encodes CDR1 GTSNPN and CDR2 SVGIG (reference sequence). CDR3 length equals 13 residues. CDR3 loop: CAWSSLGTDTQYF. In DNA form, the CDR3 reads TGTGCCTGGAGTAGTCTCGGGACAGATACGCAGTATTTT. Supplemented by reference TRBV30 and TRBJ2-3, the full variable domain reads SQTIHQWPATLVQPVGSPLSLECTVEGTSNPNLYWYRQAAGRGLQLLFYSVGIGQISSEVPQNLSASRPQDRQFILSSKKLLLSDSGFYLCAWSSLGTDTQYFGPGTRLTVL.

The chain recombines TRBV28 with TRBJ1-5; D unclear. Trimming pared 3 bases from V and 2 bases from J, leaving 11 bases between. Per germline, CDR1 MDHEN and CDR2 SYDVKM. The CDR3 has 15 residues. The CDR3 protein is CASSLVIGGNQPQHF. In DNA form, the CDR3 reads TGTGCCAGCAGTTTGGTGATAGGAGGCAATCAGCCCCAGCATTTT.

The genes are TRBV11-2 and TRBJ1-1; 8 nucleotides align to TRBD1. Germline-derived CDR1 and CDR2 are SGHAT and FQNNGV. This CDR3 is built from 14 residues. With 2 bases clipped from V and 3 bases from J, the junction kept 2 bases outside the gene matches. CDR3 coding DNA: TGTGCCAGCAGCTTAAGACAGGGGTACACTGAAGCTTTCTTT. Residues: CASSLRQGYTEAFF.

In regard to this clone: It is likely a read error, because the conserved phenylalanine at the end of the CDR3 is missing. This chain links TRBV4-3 with TRBJ2-7, with D perhaps being TRBD1 or TRBD2 (5 bases each). Germline V gene data show CDR1 as LGHNA and CDR2 as YSLEER. V was clipped by 0 bases and J by 5 bases, with 17 bases between them. This CDR3 contains 16 residues. CDR3 region: CASSQDPLGPTNEQYS. DNA for the CDR3: TGCGCCAGCAGCCAAGATCCCCTGGGACCTACTAACGAGCAGTACTCC.

The rearrangement uses TRBV5-1 and TRBJ2-2; D not certain. Germline loops: CDR1 SGHRS, CDR2 YFSETQ. Between the trimmed V and J ends, which lost 0 bases and 4 bases, there was a span of 4 bases. The CDR3 covers 13 residues. The CDR3 loop is CASSLETTGELFF. CDR3 DNA sequence: TGCGCCAGCAGCTTGGAGACCACCGGGGAGCTGTTTTTT.

V usage is TRBV27 and J usage is TRBJ2-1; the match to TRBD2 covers 10 bases. The CDR3 is 15 residues long. The V gene's germline CDR1 is MNHEY and CDR2 SMNVEV (reference sequence). Losses at the gene ends were 4 bases for V and 5 bases for J; bases not matched to a gene: 5. CDR3 DNA: TGTGCCAGCAGTTCCCTAGCGGGAGTTGACAATGAGCAGTTCTTC. This sequence encodes CASSSLAGVDNEQFF.

This clone was picked up one time. The chain employs TRBV30 and TRBJ2-5; 11 nucleotides line up with TRBD2. The tail of the sequence fits TRBJ2-7 better, so the J call may be wrong. The CDR3 sequence is 14 residues long. Germline values: CDR1 GTSNPN, CDR2 SVGIG (reference sequence). CDR3 residues: CAWSEGLAAYEQYF. The CDR3 region has the DNA TGTGCCTGGAGTGAGGGACTAGCGGCCTACGAGCAGTACTTC.

This chain connects TRBV7-9 to TRBJ2-2, with 7 nucleotides matching TRBD2. The junction had 5 bases not matched to a gene; V was cut back by 4 bases and J by 9 bases. Germline V gene data show CDR1 as SEHNR and CDR2 as FQNEAQ (reference sequence). CDR3 length: 13 residues. The CDR3 here is CASSYGTIRELFF. CDR3 nucleotide sequence: TGTGCCAGCAGCTACGGGACTATCCGGGAGCTGTTTTTT.

This sequence joins TRBV2 and TRBJ2-7; 12 bases align to TRBD2. J lost 6 bases, V lost 1 base, and 7 bases had no gene match. Germline-derived CDR1 and CDR2 are SNHLY and FYNNEI. The CDR3 contains 16 residues. CDR3 protein: CASSEVLGLAGSEQYF. The CDR3 nucleotides are TGTGCCAGCAGTGAAGTTCTAGGACTAGCGGGATCCGAGCAGTACTTC.

V usage is TRBV6-5 and J usage is TRBJ2-1; 9 bases map to TRBD2. This CDR3 has 15 amino acids. Trimming cost V 2 bases and J 1 base; bases outside gene matches: 0. The germline CDR1 and CDR2 sequences are MNHEY and SVGAGI. The CDR3 reads CASSYAGGSYNEQFF. The CDR3 region has the DNA TGTGCCAGCAGTTACGCGGGAGGGTCCTACAATGAGCAGTTCTTC.

The rearrangement joins TRBV5-1 to TRBJ2-5, with D perhaps given as TRBD1 or TRBD2 (5 bases each). V lost 3 bases to trimming and J lost 5 bases, with 14 bases between them. CDR3 length: 14 residues. The germline V gene has CDR1 SGHRS and CDR2 YFSETQ. CDR3 loop: CASSSDSGVETQYF. CDR3 in DNA: TGCGCCAGCAGCTCCGACAGCGGAGTGGAGACCCAGTACTTC.

The chain has TRBV27 and TRBJ2-7; D not resolved. The CDR3 consists of 13 residues. Germline V gives CDR1 MNHEY, CDR2 SMNVEV (reference sequence). Trimming shortened V by 3 bases and J by 2 bases, and 8 bases separated the two germline ends. CDR3 in DNA: TGTGCCAGCAGTTTCAGTGCAACCTACGAGCAGTACTTC. It encodes CASSFSATYEQYF.

The chain combines TRBV5-1 with TRBJ1-5, with 7 nucleotides matching TRBD1. The CDR3 length is 13 residues. Trimming cost V 10 bases and J 4 bases; bases outside gene matches: 8. Germline CDR1 and CDR2: SGHRS and YFSETQ. The CDR3 sequence is CAQGGGRNQPQHF. For the CDR3, the DNA is TGCGCCCAGGGGGGAGGGCGGAATCAGCCCCAGCATTTT.

The gene calls are TRBV11-2 and TRBJ1-4, with a weak D call TRBD1 (6 bases). V dropped 3 bases and J dropped 8 bases, with 7 bases sitting between them. The V gene's germline CDR1 is SGHAT and CDR2 FQNNGV. This CDR3 comprises 12 residues. CDR3 residues: CASSFQGEKLFF. The CDR3, as DNA: TGTGCCAGCAGCTTTCAGGGGGAAAAACTGTTTTTT.

The rearrangement links TRBV7-6 to TRBJ1-1, with D perhaps TRBD1 (5 bases). The V gene's germline CDR1 is SGHVS and CDR2 FNYEAQ. The V and J ends lost 0 bases and 0 bases respectively, with 8 bases between them. This CDR3 has 15 amino acids. CDR3 residues: CASSLARDLNTEAFF. The CDR3 coding sequence is TGTGCCAGCAGCTTAGCCAGGGATTTGAACACTGAAGCTTTCTTT.

The chain combines TRBV30 with TRBJ2-6, with D unclear. This CDR3 is built from 13 residues. Trimming removed 5 bases from V and 4 bases from J, with 9 bases in between. Germline V lookup: CDR1 GTSNPN, CDR2 SVGIG (reference sequence). The CDR3 nucleotides are TGTGCCTGGGACGATGTCGGGGCCAACGTCCTGACTTTC. As protein: CAWDDVGANVLTF. Together with reference TRBV30 and TRBJ2-6, the CDR3 gives the full variable domain: SQTIHQWPATLVQPVGSPLSLECTVEGTSNPNLYWYRQAAGRGLQLLFYSVGIGQISSEVPQNLSASRPQDRQFILSSKKLLLSDSGFYLCAWDDVGANVLTFGAGSRLTVL.

The chain employs TRBV5-6 and TRBJ2-1, with TRBD2 matching 7 bases. This CDR3 is built from 19 residues. V shed 4 bases and J 4 bases; nucleotides not matched to a gene: 20. Looked up from germline, CDR1 is SGHDT and CDR2 is YYEEEE. CDR3 coding DNA: TGTGCCAGCAGCGGACTAGAGGGAGTGGCAGGAGGTCGATACAATGAGCAGTTCTTC. This sequence encodes CASSGLEGVAGGRYNEQFF.

This rearrangement joins TRBV11-3 to TRBJ2-1, with 7 bases identical to TRBD2. CDR1 is SGHNT, CDR2 YENEEA, per germline. V dropped 4 bases and J dropped 5; count of bases not matched to a gene: 14. The CDR3 has 17 amino acids. The CDR3 coding sequence is TGTGCCAGCAGCTCGTCGAGAGAGGAGCGGGGCCACAATGAGCAGTTCTTC. It yields the protein CASSSSREERGHNEQFF.

This sequence joins TRBV4-1 and TRBJ2-7; 9 bases align to TRBD2. Germline V gene lookup returns CDR1 MGHRA and CDR2 YSYEKL. J was trimmed by 9 bases and V by 1 base; bases with no gene match: 13. The CDR3 is 16 residues long. CDR3 loop: CASSQVNRLAGNGQYF. DNA of the CDR3: TGCGCCAGCAGCCAAGTTAACCGGCTAGCGGGAAATGGGCAGTACTTC.